The 31 T cell receptor beta chains below come from one sample, sequenced in a study of cytomegalovirus exposure and HLA in healthy donors. PCR involved 60 Vbeta and 13 Jbeta primers. TCRdb's table, derived via immunoSEQ multiplex PCR, lists solely in-frame clones and lacks some. The sample includes 140,000 or so clones, over 65% of them seen just once. The sample taken for sequencing was PBMCs. The receptors were sampled from a man in his late teens or twenties in good health and CMV-seropositive.

The chain is built from TRBV4-1 and TRBJ2-1; 15 bases are a match to TRBD2. The V gene's germline CDR1 is MGHRA and CDR2 YSYEKL. V lost 4 bases to trimming and J lost 6 bases; unmatched junction nucleotides: 7. CDR3 length: 17 residues. Here the CDR3 reads CASSLGLAGGPRNEQFF. The CDR3 DNA follows: TGCGCCAGCAGCCTAGGACTAGCGGGAGGGCCGCGCAATGAGCAGTTCTTC.

The CDR3 sequence: CASSLLTSGMRDEQFF. The CDR3 DNA follows: TGTGCCAGCAGTCTTTTGACTAGCGGGATGAGGGATGAGCAGTTCTTC. The chain couples TRBV28 to TRBJ2-1; 11 bases line up with TRBD2. CDR3 length equals 16 residues. Trimming at V came to 5 bases and at J to 8 bases, leaving 11 bases not matched to a gene. Per the germline V gene, CDR1 is MDHEN and CDR2 is SYDVKM.

V gene TRBV7-9 combines with J gene TRBJ1-1, with a weak D call TRBD1 (6 bases). The CDR3 has 16 residues. Germline CDR1 is SEHNR and CDR2 is FQNEAQ (reference sequence). Trimming pared 5 bases from V and 1 base from J, leaving 17 bases between. The CDR3 here is CASSARGGAWNTEAFF. CDR3 nucleotide sequence: TGTGCCAGCAGCGCCCGGGGGGGGGCTTGGAACACTGAAGCTTTCTTT.

The chain recombines TRBV27 with TRBJ1-2, with D possibly being TRBD1 (5 bases). Germline CDR1 reads MNHEY; CDR2 reads SMNVEV (reference sequence). The CDR3 has 16 amino acids. V lost 1 base to trimming and J lost 5 bases, with 17 bases between them. The CDR3 DNA reads as TGTGCCAGCAGTTTATTAGGAGGGACGCATGAATATGGCTACACCTTC. Amino acid sequence: CASSLLGGTHEYGYTF.

CDR3 residues: CASSVVVGGNTGELFF. Here the CDR3 DNA reads TGTGCCAGCAGCGTAGTGGTGGGAGGAAACACCGGGGAGCTGTTTTTT. The V call is TRBV9, the J call TRBJ2-2; a possible D gene is TRBD2 (6 bases). CDR1 and CDR2 from the germline V gene are SGDLS and YYNGEE. The CDR3 has 16 residues. The V gene lost 0 bases and the J gene lost 2 bases, with 11 bases spanning the gap.

The table lists this clone with a count of one. CDR3 coding DNA: TGCGCCAGCAGCCTAAGGACAGGGGGCTTAATGGAGACCCAGTACTTC. Translated, it gives CASSLRTGGLMETQYF. V gene TRBV5-1 combines with J gene TRBJ2-5; the match to TRBD1 covers 11 bases. V gave up 4 bases and J gave up 5 bases; unmatched junction bases: 10. CDR1 is SGHRS and CDR2 is YFSETQ in the germline V gene. There are 16 residues in the CDR3.

This clone was seen a single time. V usage is TRBV30 and J usage is TRBJ2-7; 8 nucleotides line up with TRBD1. Germline V gene lookup returns CDR1 GTSNPN and CDR2 SVGIG (reference sequence). The CDR3 is made up of 13 amino acids. V gave up 4 bases and J gave up 4 bases; unmatched junction bases: 6. For the CDR3, the DNA is TGTGCCTGGATGGCGAGGACAGGGTACGAGCAGTACTTC. It encodes CAWMARTGYEQYF.

The V gene is TRBV4-2, the J gene TRBJ2-1, with TRBD1 matching over 8 bases. This CDR3 spans 16 amino acids. V lost 3 bases, J lost 3 bases, and 7 bases stayed unmatched. CDR1 is LGHNA, CDR2 YNFKEQ, per germline. The CDR3 loop is CASSQVTGGYYNEQFF. CDR3 DNA: TGTGCCAGCAGCCAGGTTACAGGGGGATACTACAATGAGCAGTTCTTC.

In the case of this clone: One junction end disagrees with the germline gene, perhaps due to a read error. J is TRBJ2-4 and V is TRBV7-2; D unclear. Germline V CDR1 and CDR2: SGHTA, FQGNSA. The CDR3 consists of 8 residues. The CDR3 DNA sequence: TGTGCCAGCAGCTTAGGGCCCTTC. It translates to CASSLGPF. Full variable domain (rest looked up from reference TRBV7-2 and TRBJ2-4): GAGVSQSPSNKVTEKGKDVELRCDPISGHTALYWYRQSLGQGLEFLIYFQGNSAPDKSGLPSDRFSAERTGGSVSTLTIQRTQQEDSAVYLCASSLGPFGAGTRLSVL.

The genes are TRBV29-1 and TRBJ1-2, with 7 bases matching TRBD1. Trimming took 6 bases from V and 5 from J; bases not matched to a gene: 15. From germline, CDR1 is SQVTM and CDR2 ANQGSEA. The CDR3 sequence is 15 residues long. Here the CDR3 DNA reads TGCAGCGTGAGAGGACAGGCCAACGGAGTATATGGCTACACCTTC. This encodes CSVRGQANGVYGYTF.

CDR3 loop: CASTGGDGTGELFF. The CDR3 DNA is TGTGCCAGCACGGGGGGCGACGGCACCGGGGAGCTGTTTTTT. This rearrangement joins TRBV2 to TRBJ2-2, with TRBD2 as a possible D gene (7 bases). Germline-derived CDR1 and CDR2 are SNHLY and FYNNEI. This CDR3 comprises 14 residues. V was clipped by 7 bases and J by 4 bases, with 13 bases between them.

The gene calls are TRBV5-4 and TRBJ2-5, with 7 bases fitting TRBD1. This CDR3 region has 13 residues. Germline V gene sequence: CDR1 SGHNT, CDR2 YYREEE (reference sequence). With 6 bases clipped from V and 3 bases from J, the junction kept 5 bases outside the gene matches. CDR3 amino acids: CASTGTAEETQYF. The CDR3 nucleotides are TGTGCCAGCACTGGGACAGCCGAAGAGACCCAGTACTTC.

The CDR3, as DNA: TGTGCCAGCAGCTTCCCGGGTGGAAATGAGCAGTTCTTC. Its protein is CASSFPGGNEQFF. The chain joins TRBV5-6 to TRBJ2-1; D remains ambiguous. The germline V gene encodes CDR1 SGHDT and CDR2 YYEEEE. Trimming stripped 2 bases from V and 7 bases from J, with 10 bases between. The CDR3 covers 13 residues.

With respect to this clone: The junction differs from germline at one of its ends, possibly a read error. The chain is built from TRBV5-6 and TRBJ1-1, with a weak D call TRBD1 (5 bases). Per germline, CDR1 SGHDT and CDR2 YYEEEE. The CDR3 length is 15 residues. The CDR3 DNA reads as TGTGCCAGCAGCTTGGAGGGGATAATGAAAACTGAAGCTTTCTTT. Its protein product is CASSLEGIMKTEAFF.

The genes are TRBV11-2 and TRBJ2-7, with TRBD2 matching 7 bases. Trimming took 8 bases from V and 2 from J; bases not matched to a gene: 6. From germline, CDR1 is SGHAT and CDR2 FQNNGV. This CDR3 comprises 13 residues. This chain's CDR3 is CASEGGGPYEQYF. As DNA, the CDR3 is TGTGCCAGCGAGGGCGGGGGACCCTACGAGCAGTACTTC.

The CDR3 sequence: CATSRLGLAGGRETQYF. DNA for the CDR3: TGTGCCACCAGCAGATTAGGACTAGCGGGGGGCCGTGAGACCCAGTACTTC. The rearrangement links TRBV15 to TRBJ2-5; TRBD2 matches 14 bases. J lost 5 bases, V lost 2 bases, and 7 bases had no gene match. This CDR3 contains 17 residues. The germline V gene has CDR1 LNHNV and CDR2 YYDKDF (reference sequence).

V gene TRBV14 combines with J gene TRBJ1-2; possible D gene TRBD1, 5 bases. The CDR3 is 14 residues long. Germline loops: CDR1 SGHDN, CDR2 FVKESK. The germline V and J ends were trimmed by 0 bases and 8 bases, with 13 bases remaining between them. CDR3 sequence (DNA): TGTGCCAGCAGCCAAGATCGCGGAGGGGCGGGCTACACCTTC. Its protein is CASSQDRGGAGYTF.

This clone came up once. The genes are TRBV9 and TRBJ2-2; D is ambiguous. Germline assignment: CDR1 SGDLS and CDR2 YYNGEE. The length of the CDR3 is 12 residues. V was pared by 4 bases and J by 1 base, with 2 bases between. The CDR3 DNA follows: TGTGCCAGCAGCCGGAACACCGGGGAGCTGTTTTTT. Protein: CASSRNTGELFF.

J is TRBJ2-7 and V is TRBV11-2; D is undetermined. The CDR3 is made up of 15 amino acids. Per germline, CDR1 SGHAT and CDR2 FQNNGV. V was clipped by 1 base and J by 2 bases, with 12 bases between them. The CDR3 reads CASSLVGDGAYEQYF. The CDR3 DNA reads TGTGCCAGCAGCTTAGTCGGTGACGGAGCCTACGAGCAGTACTTC.

This clone appeared a single time. V gene TRBV4-1 combines with J gene TRBJ1-2; D not resolved. V lost 1 base and J lost 7, with 13 bases in between. The CDR3 length is 14 residues. CDR1 is MGHRA, CDR2 YSYEKL, per germline. The CDR3 DNA is TGCGCCAGCAGCCAAGTAGAGGGCCAGGCTGGCTACACCTTC. Its protein product is CASSQVEGQAGYTF.

The genes are TRBV15 and TRBJ1-1, with a tentative D call TRBD1 (5 bases). Deletions cut 1 base from V and 3 bases from J, with 12 bases between. This CDR3 is 15 amino acids long. In germline, CDR1 is LNHNV, CDR2 YYDKDF (reference sequence). DNA for the CDR3: TGTGCCACCAGCAGAGGGACCGGGGGGGACACTGAAGCTTTCTTT. The encoded protein is CATSRGTGGDTEAFF.

CDR3: CASSYFGAGGTVEYF. CDR3 in DNA: TGTGCCAGCAGTTACTTTGGGGCAGGGGGAACCGTGGAATACTTC. The chain couples TRBV6-5 to TRBJ2-7, with 7 bases lining up with TRBD1. This CDR3 region has 15 residues. V was clipped by 1 base and J by 13 bases; unmatched bases: 16. Germline CDR1 MNHEY, CDR2 SVGAGI.

The chain carries TRBV10-3 and TRBJ2-5; TRBD2 might be the D (6 bases). This CDR3 has 11 residues. Trimming left V 8 bases short and J 5 bases short, with 9 bases between. The germline gives CDR1 ENHRY, CDR2 SYGVKD. For the CDR3, the DNA is TGTGCCATCGGAGGGCGGGAGACCCAGTACTTC. Amino acid sequence: CAIGGRETQYF.

This chain uses TRBV11-2 with TRBJ2-7; 9 bases match TRBD1. This CDR3 is built from 14 residues. J gave up 5 bases and V 5 bases, and 7 bases lay outside the gene matches. Germline V gene lookup returns CDR1 SGHAT and CDR2 FQNNGV. The DNA of the CDR3 is TGTGCCAGCAGCCTGGTCACAGGGGGCCACGAGCAGTACTTC. As protein: CASSLVTGGHEQYF.

The gene calls are TRBV6-5 and TRBJ1-1, with 7 bases fitting TRBD1. CDR1 is MNHEY, CDR2 SVGAGI, per germline. The CDR3 is 15 residues long. V lost 4 bases, J lost 5 bases, and 10 bases stayed unmatched. CDR3 protein: CASSFRQGLGTEAFF. CDR3 nucleotides: TGTGCCAGCAGTTTCCGACAGGGCCTTGGAACTGAAGCTTTCTTT.

In the case of this clone: An end of the junction does not agree with germline; a read error may underlie this. The genes are TRBV7-7 and TRBJ2-3; tentative D call: TRBD2 (5 bases). The germline CDR1 and CDR2 sequences are SSHAT and FNYEAQ (reference sequence). The CDR3 spans 16 residues. CDR3 nucleotides: TGTGCTAGCACCCCGGGGAGCGAGACTAGCACAGATACGCAGTATTTT. The encoded protein is CASTPGSETSTDTQYF.

The chain employs TRBV5-4 and TRBJ1-2; 7 bases agree with TRBD1. V lost 5 bases to trimming and J lost 5 bases; unmatched junction nucleotides: 9. The CDR3 contains 14 residues. Germline V gene lookup returns CDR1 SGHNT and CDR2 YYREEE (reference sequence). The CDR3 coding sequence is TGTGCCAGCAGATCGTTTGACAGGGAGTATGGCTACACCTTC. This translates into CASRSFDREYGYTF.

V gene TRBV7-2 combines with J gene TRBJ2-5, with D tentatively TRBD1 (5 bases). CDR1 and CDR2 from the germline V gene are SGHTA and FQGNSA. V was clipped by 1 base and J by 5 bases, with 14 bases between them. The CDR3 loop spans 15 amino acids. The CDR3 loop reads CASSLVWQGGETQYF. CDR3 DNA sequence: TGTGCCAGCAGCTTAGTTTGGCAGGGCGGCGAGACCCAGTACTTC.

J is TRBJ2-7 and V is TRBV6-5, with 9 bases fitting TRBD1. Germline values: CDR1 MNHEY, CDR2 SVGAGI. V shed 5 bases, J shed 2 bases, and the junction held 4 bases outside the gene matches. This CDR3 contains 14 residues. CDR3 in amino acids: CASSTRDRAYEQYF. In DNA form, the CDR3 reads TGTGCCAGCAGTACCCGGGACAGGGCCTACGAGCAGTACTTC.

This clone was counted once. The DNA for the CDR3 is TGTGCCACCAGCAGAGATTCTGACAGGGGGCTTGGGCCCCACAATGAGCAGTTCTTC. Its translation is CATSRDSDRGLGPHNEQFF. The chain uses TRBV15 and TRBJ2-1, with TRBD1 matching over 10 bases. Germline V gene sequence: CDR1 LNHNV, CDR2 YYDKDF (reference sequence). V lost 0 bases to trimming and J lost 5 bases; unmatched junction nucleotides: 13. CDR3 length equals 19 residues.

The chain's CDR3 is CASSYTTGVNSPLHF. CDR3 sequence (DNA): TGTGCCAGCAGTTACACGACAGGGGTGAACTCACCCCTCCACTTT. This sequence joins TRBV6-5 and TRBJ1-6, with 8 bases matching TRBD1. The V gene's germline CDR1 is MNHEY and CDR2 SVGAGI. The CDR3 contains 15 residues. V was clipped by 2 bases and J by 10 bases; unmatched bases: 7.